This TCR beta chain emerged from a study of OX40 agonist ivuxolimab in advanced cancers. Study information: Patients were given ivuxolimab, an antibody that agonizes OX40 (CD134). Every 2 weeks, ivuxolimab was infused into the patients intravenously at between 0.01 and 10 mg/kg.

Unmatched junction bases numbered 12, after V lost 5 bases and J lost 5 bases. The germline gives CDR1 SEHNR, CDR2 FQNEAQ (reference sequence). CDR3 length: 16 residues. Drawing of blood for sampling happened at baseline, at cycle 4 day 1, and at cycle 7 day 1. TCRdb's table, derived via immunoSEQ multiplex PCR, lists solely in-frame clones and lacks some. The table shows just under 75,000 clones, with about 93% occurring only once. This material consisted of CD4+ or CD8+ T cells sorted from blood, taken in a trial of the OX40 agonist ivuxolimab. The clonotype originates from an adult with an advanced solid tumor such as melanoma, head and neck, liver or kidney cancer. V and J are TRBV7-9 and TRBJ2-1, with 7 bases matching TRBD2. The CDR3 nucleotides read TGTGCCAGCAGCCCCCTTTTGTGGGAGGGAAACAATGAGCAGTTCTTC. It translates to CASSPLLWEGNNEQFF.